A single sample is the source of the 19 T cell receptor beta chains below, sequenced in a study of control samples from healthy donors and cancer patients. Sequencing used immunoSEQ multiplex PCR; TCRdb keeps in-frame clones, though not all of them. The sample has around 94,000 clones; roughly 93% are singletons. The specimen was blood. These receptors were collected from a woman between 25 and 40 years old in good health.

The CDR3, as DNA: TGCAGCGCCGGGGACTTCCGTTCGGGCTCCTACGAGCAGTACTTC. It is translated as CSAGDFRSGSYEQYF. This rearrangement joins TRBV29-1 to TRBJ2-7; perhaps TRBD2 as D (6 bases). CDR3 length equals 15 residues. Germline V lookup: CDR1 SQVTM, CDR2 ANQGSEA. The V end was cut by 7 bases, the J end by 0 bases, with 19 bases between.

This clone was counted once. The sample holds other DNA sequences that translate to the same CDR3. V and J are TRBV4-1 and TRBJ1-1; the match to TRBD1 covers 7 bases. CDR1 is MGHRA and CDR2 is YSYEKL in the germline V gene. The length of the CDR3 is 17 residues. V shed 2 bases and J 3 bases; nucleotides not matched to a gene: 12. CDR3 in DNA: TGCGCCAGCAGCCAAAGGGGGCAGGGGGGGGCTTACACTGAAGCTTTCTTT. This codes for CASSQRGQGGAYTEAFF.

V usage is TRBV6-2 or TRBV6-3 and J usage is TRBJ2-1, with 8 bases identical to TRBD1. Germline assignment: CDR1 MNHEY and CDR2 SVGEGT. The CDR3 covers 14 residues. The V gene end was trimmed by 5 bases and the J gene end by 4 bases; junction bases not matched to a gene: 4. The CDR3 protein is CASSNRGEYNEQFF. The CDR3 bases are TGTGCCAGCAGTAACAGGGGGGAATACAATGAGCAGTTCTTC.

V usage is TRBV9 and J usage is TRBJ1-1, with D possibly TRBD1 on 5 matching bases. This CDR3 has 14 residues. Germline CDR1 reads SGDLS; CDR2 reads YYNGEE. V was pared by 0 bases and J by 5 bases, with 11 bases between. For the CDR3, the DNA is TGTGCCAGCAGCGTAGGGGAGGGGTGGACTGAAGCTTTCTTT. Protein: CASSVGEGWTEAFF. The variable domain in full, with the rest retrieved from reference TRBV9 and TRBJ1-1, is DSGVTQTPKHLITATGQRVTLRCSPRSGDLSVYWYQQSLDQGLQFLIQYYNGEERAKGNILERFSAQQFPDLHSELNLSSLELGDSALYFCASSVGEGWTEAFFGQGTRLTVV.

This clone appeared once. The V gene is TRBV4-2, the J gene TRBJ1-6; D perhaps matches TRBD1 (5 bases). Trimming took 4 bases from V and 8 from J, leaving 12 bases between them. This CDR3 region has 14 residues. Germline V gene data show CDR1 as LGHNA and CDR2 as YNFKEQ. The DNA of the CDR3 is TGTGCCAGCAGCCGGCGTCGGGGGGATTCACCCCTCCACTTT. This gives the protein CASSRRRGDSPLHF.

The rearrangement joins TRBV7-9 to TRBJ2-3; D is ambiguous. CDR1 is SEHNR and CDR2 is FQNEAQ in the germline V gene (reference sequence). This CDR3 is 12 amino acids long. V lost 5 bases to trimming and J lost 5 bases, with 8 bases between them. The CDR3 nucleotides read TGTGCCAGCAGCCCCCACCAAGATACGCAGTATTTT. This gives the protein CASSPHQDTQYF.

This chain links TRBV7-9 with TRBJ1-1; D is unresolved. The CDR3 is 13 residues long. Looked up from germline, CDR1 is SEHNR and CDR2 is FQNEAQ (reference sequence). Trimming removed 5 bases at V and 1 base at J, with 8 bases between. CDR3 sequence: CASSEQPNTEAFF. CDR3 in DNA: TGTGCCAGCAGCGAACAGCCGAACACTGAAGCTTTCTTT.

The V and J genes are TRBV11-3 and TRBJ2-3, with TRBD2 as a possible D gene (5 bases). V lost 5 bases, J lost 1 base, and 22 bases lay in between. The length of the CDR3 is 18 residues. Germline V gene data show CDR1 as SGHNT and CDR2 as YENEEA. The CDR3 region has the DNA TGTGCCAGCAGCCTCCAACCGACCCTAGCTCATCGCACAGATACGCAGTATTTT. Amino acids: CASSLQPTLAHRTDTQYF.

V and J are TRBV28 and TRBJ1-4, with D maybe TRBD1 (6 bases). The CDR3 loop spans 12 amino acids. Germline-derived CDR1 and CDR2 are MDHEN and SYDVKM. The V end lost 4 bases, the J end lost 13 bases, and 13 bases lay between the germline ends. As DNA, the CDR3 is TGTGCCAGCAGTTCAAGGGACAATCGACTGTTTTTT. This codes for CASSSRDNRLFF.

Only a few counts were recorded for this clone. The V and J genes are TRBV6-5 and TRBJ1-5; 10 bases match TRBD1. The germline gives CDR1 MNHEY, CDR2 SVGAGI. V shed 5 bases, J shed 7 bases, and the junction held 2 bases outside the gene matches. The CDR3 has 13 residues. This CDR3 is CASSPTGGQPQHF. The DNA for the CDR3 is TGTGCCAGCAGTCCGACAGGGGGCCAGCCCCAGCATTTT.

The chain links TRBV21-1 to TRBJ1-6; the table's D call, TRBD1, was not checked against the DNA. TRBV21-1 is assigned pseudogene status. This CDR3 is 18 amino acids long. CDR3 residues: CASSKPGNRGQKNSPLHF. The CDR3 nucleotides are TGTGCCAGCAGCAAACCTGGAAACAGGGGACAGAAAAATTCACCCCTCCACTTT.

The chain is built from TRBV28 and TRBJ1-2; D gene ambiguous. This CDR3 spans 14 amino acids. The V end lost 6 bases, the J end lost 8 bases, and 19 bases lay between the germline ends. Germline lookup yields CDR1 MDHEN and CDR2 SYDVKM. DNA of the CDR3: TGTGCCAGCAGACTAGAAGGGTTTCAGGAGGGCTACACCTTC. This sequence encodes CASRLEGFQEGYTF.

V and J are TRBV9 and TRBJ1-1; 7 positions agree with TRBD1. Germline trimming cut 4 bases from V and 1 base from J; bases unmatched to any gene: 19. This CDR3 is 19 amino acids long. CDR1 SGDLS and CDR2 YYNGEE come from the germline V gene. The CDR3 spells CASSPTLFGKGAGNTEAFF. The CDR3 DNA sequence: TGTGCCAGCAGCCCGACGCTATTCGGGAAGGGGGCAGGGAACACTGAAGCTTTCTTT. The full variable domain, completed using reference TRBV9 and TRBJ1-1, is DSGVTQTPKHLITATGQRVTLRCSPRSGDLSVYWYQQSLDQGLQFLIQYYNGEERAKGNILERFSAQQFPDLHSELNLSSLELGDSALYFCASSPTLFGKGAGNTEAFFGQGTRLTVV.

This sequence joins TRBV12-5 and TRBJ2-7, with TRBD2 identical over 12 bases. V gave up 0 bases and J gave up 5 bases; unmatched junction bases: 2. The CDR3 consists of 15 residues. Germline CDR1 and CDR2: LGHNT and FRNRAP. The CDR3 here is CASGLVLAGGDEQYF. The CDR3 nucleotides read TGTGCTAGTGGTTTGGTGCTAGCGGGAGGGGACGAGCAGTACTTC.

The chain joins TRBV10-3 to TRBJ2-3; no definite D call. Germline V gene data show CDR1 as ENHRY and CDR2 as SYGVKD. The CDR3 has 14 residues. The germline V and J ends were trimmed by 0 bases and 2 bases, with 6 bases remaining between them. CDR3 coding DNA: TGTGCCATCAGTGAGTCAGGGCTCACAGATACGCAGTATTTT. It specifies CAISESGLTDTQYF.

The table lists this clone with a few counts. The CDR3 DNA reads TGTGCCAGCAGCTTAGGGGGATACGCGCGTCAGCCCCAGCATTTT. Residues: CASSLGGYARQPQHF. The chain is built from TRBV7-8 and TRBJ1-5; D is uncertain. Trimming cost V 1 base and J 6 bases, with 13 bases left between them. CDR3 length: 15 residues. Germline assignment: CDR1 SGHVS and CDR2 FQNEAQ. Full variable domain (rest looked up from reference TRBV7-8 and TRBJ1-5): GAGVSQSPRYKVAKRGQDVALRCDPISGHVSLFWYQQALGQGPEFLTYFQNEAQLDKSGLPSDRFFAERPEGSVSTLKIQRTQQEDSAVYLCASSLGGYARQPQHFGDGTRLSIL.

The V call is TRBV13, the J call TRBJ1-6; tentatively, D is TRBD1 (6 bases). V lost 0 bases and J lost 10, with 19 bases in between. The CDR3 runs to 17 residues. Germline V gene data show CDR1 as PRHDT and CDR2 as FYEKMQ (reference sequence). This chain's CDR3 is CASSLGRVGGLGSPLHF. CDR3 coding DNA: TGTGCCAGCAGCTTAGGCCGAGTGGGGGGGCTGGGGTCACCCCTCCACTTT.

The DNA of the CDR3 is TGTGCCAGCAGCTACGGACGGCAGGGGAATCAGCCCCAGCATTTT. Its protein product is CASSYGRQGNQPQHF. This rearrangement joins TRBV6-6 to TRBJ1-5, with a weak D call TRBD1 (6 bases). Germline V gene data show CDR1 as MNHNY and CDR2 as SVGAGI (reference sequence). The CDR3 loop spans 15 amino acids. The V end was cut by 6 bases, the J end by 4 bases, with 16 bases between.

J is TRBJ1-1 and V is TRBV9; D call uncertain. This CDR3 spans 14 amino acids. Trimming left V 0 bases short and J 7 bases short, with 13 bases between. CDR1 and CDR2 (germline): SGDLS, YYNGEE. Here the CDR3 DNA reads TGTGCCAGCAGCGTAGAGACCGTTGCAGTTGAAGCTTTCTTT. Amino acid sequence: CASSVETVAVEAFF.